This passage covers 2 T cell receptor beta chains from one sample sequenced in a study of T cells in Graves' hyperthyroidism and ophthalmopathy. TCR beta CDR3 region amplification was performed from RNA transcripts. TCR CDR3 regions were first amplified by RT-PCR with HTBI primers. MiXCR, run by TCRdb on the multiplex PCR reads, gives a single entry per CDR3 protein. The sample records more than 500,000 distinct CDR3 sequences, about 16% being singletons. The sequencing sample was made of blood. These receptor sequences come from a woman between 25 and 40 years old with Graves' ophthalmopathy.

In this sample, this clonotype turned up a few times. The chain combines TRBV6-5 with TRBJ2-7, with 10 bases matching TRBD2. The CDR3 totals 15 residues. V was clipped by 2 bases and J by 2 bases; unmatched bases: 3. Germline V gives CDR1 MNHEY, CDR2 SVGAGI. The CDR3 spells CASSYDGTSAYEQYF. The CDR3 DNA reads TGTGCCAGCAGTTACGATGGGACTAGCGCCTACGAGCAGTACTTC.

The chain combines TRBV7-2 with TRBJ1-1, with D tentatively TRBD1 (6 bases). Germline V CDR1 and CDR2: SGHTA, FQGNSA. The CDR3 is made up of 13 amino acids. V lost 7 bases and J 3 bases, leaving 12 bases between the germline ends. DNA of the CDR3: TGTGCCAGCATCCAGGGGAGGGACACTGAAGCTTTCTTT. It is translated as CASIQGRDTEAFF. Drawing the rest from reference TRBV7-2 and TRBJ1-1, the complete variable domain is GAGVSQSPSNKVTEKGKDVELRCDPISGHTALYWYRQSLGQGLEFLIYFQGNSAPDKSGLPSDRFSAERTGGSVSTLTIQRTQQEDSAVYLCASIQGRDTEAFFGQGTRLTVV.